This paragraph covers one T cell receptor beta chain sequence. TCRdb re-called the PCR reads with MiXCR. This sample yields fewer than 20,000 clones, of which approximately 20% are seen a single time; over 15% belongs to the top ten. The CDR3 runs to 17 residues. Looked up from germline, CDR1 is SNHLY and CDR2 is FYNNEI. The V gene end was trimmed by 4 bases and the J gene end by 8 bases; junction bases not matched to a gene: 12. The data derive from a study of metastatic and nonmetastatic thyroid tumors. Prior to thyroid surgery, none of the patients had received any treatment. The rearrangement joins TRBV2 to TRBJ2-1; the match to TRBD1 covers 12 bases. The material sequenced was tumor tissue. This receptor was obtained from a female donor with papillary thyroid cancer or a benign thyroid nodule (not recorded which). Some clones in this sample may be carry-over from other donors' samples. The CDR3 coding sequence is TGTGCCAGCAGTGGTTTGTGGGACAGGGGGCGATTTGATGAGCAGTTCTTC. It is translated as CASSGLWDRGRFDEQFF.